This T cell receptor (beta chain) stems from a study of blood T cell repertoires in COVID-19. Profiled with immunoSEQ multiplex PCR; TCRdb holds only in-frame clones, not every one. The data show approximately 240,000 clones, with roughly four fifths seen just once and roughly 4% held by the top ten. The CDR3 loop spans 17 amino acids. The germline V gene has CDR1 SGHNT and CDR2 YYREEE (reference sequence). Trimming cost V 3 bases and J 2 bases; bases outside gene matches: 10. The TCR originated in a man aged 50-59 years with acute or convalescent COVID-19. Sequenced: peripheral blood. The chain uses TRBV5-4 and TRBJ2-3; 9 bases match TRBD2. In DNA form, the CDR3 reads TGTGCCAGCAGCTGGGTTAGACTAGCGGCCCCCACAGATACGCAGTATTTT. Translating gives CASSWVRLAAPTDTQYF.